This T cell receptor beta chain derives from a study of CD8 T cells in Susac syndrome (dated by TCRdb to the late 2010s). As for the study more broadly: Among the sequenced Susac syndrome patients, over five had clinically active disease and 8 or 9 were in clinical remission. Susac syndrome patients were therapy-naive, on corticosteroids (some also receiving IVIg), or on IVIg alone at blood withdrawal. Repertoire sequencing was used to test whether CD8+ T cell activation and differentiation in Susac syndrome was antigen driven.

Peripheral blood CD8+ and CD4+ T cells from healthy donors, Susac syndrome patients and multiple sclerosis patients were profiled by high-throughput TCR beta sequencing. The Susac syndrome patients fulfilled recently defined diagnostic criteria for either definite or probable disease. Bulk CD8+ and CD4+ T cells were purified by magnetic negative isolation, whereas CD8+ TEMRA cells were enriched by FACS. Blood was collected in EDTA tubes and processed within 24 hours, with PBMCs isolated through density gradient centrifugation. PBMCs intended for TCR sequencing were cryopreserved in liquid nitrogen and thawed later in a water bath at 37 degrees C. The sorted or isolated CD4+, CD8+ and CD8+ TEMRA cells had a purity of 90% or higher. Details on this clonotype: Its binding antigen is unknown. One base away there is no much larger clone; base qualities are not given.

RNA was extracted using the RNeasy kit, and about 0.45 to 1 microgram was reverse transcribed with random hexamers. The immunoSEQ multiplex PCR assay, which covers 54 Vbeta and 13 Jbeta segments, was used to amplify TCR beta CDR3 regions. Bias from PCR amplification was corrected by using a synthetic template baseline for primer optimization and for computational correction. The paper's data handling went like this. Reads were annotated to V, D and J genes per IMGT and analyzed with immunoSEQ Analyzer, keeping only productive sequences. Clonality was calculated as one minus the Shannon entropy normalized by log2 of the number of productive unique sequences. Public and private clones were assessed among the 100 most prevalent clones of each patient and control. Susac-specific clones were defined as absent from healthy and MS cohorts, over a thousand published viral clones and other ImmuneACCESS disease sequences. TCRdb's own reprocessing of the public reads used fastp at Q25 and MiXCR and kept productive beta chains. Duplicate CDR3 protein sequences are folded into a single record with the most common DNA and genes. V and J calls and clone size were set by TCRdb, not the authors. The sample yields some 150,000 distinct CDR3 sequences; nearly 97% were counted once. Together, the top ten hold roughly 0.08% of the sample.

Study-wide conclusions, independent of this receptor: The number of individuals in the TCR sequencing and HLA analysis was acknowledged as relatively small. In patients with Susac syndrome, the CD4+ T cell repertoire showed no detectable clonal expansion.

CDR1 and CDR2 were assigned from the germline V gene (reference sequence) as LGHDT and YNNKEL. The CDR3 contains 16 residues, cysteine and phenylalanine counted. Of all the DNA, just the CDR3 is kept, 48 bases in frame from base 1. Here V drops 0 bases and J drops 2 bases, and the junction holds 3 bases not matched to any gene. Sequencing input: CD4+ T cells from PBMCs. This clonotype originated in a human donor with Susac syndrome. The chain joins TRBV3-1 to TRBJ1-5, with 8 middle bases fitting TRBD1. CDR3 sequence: CASSQDSGQGNQPQHF. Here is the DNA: TGTGCCAGCAGCCAAGATTCGGGACAGGGCAATCAGCCCCAGCATTTT.